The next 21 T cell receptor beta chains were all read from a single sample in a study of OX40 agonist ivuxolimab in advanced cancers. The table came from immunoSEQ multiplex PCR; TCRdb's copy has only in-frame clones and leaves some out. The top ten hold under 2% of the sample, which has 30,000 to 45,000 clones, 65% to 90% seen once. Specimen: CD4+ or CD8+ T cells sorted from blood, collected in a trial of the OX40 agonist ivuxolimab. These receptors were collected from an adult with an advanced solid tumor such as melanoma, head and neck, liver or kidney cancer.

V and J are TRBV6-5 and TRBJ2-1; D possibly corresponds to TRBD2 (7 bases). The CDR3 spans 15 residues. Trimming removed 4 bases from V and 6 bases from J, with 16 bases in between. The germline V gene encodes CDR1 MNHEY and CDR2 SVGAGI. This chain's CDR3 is CASSWGRGQTNEQFF. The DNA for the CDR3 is TGTGCCAGCAGTTGGGGGAGGGGACAAACCAATGAGCAGTTCTTC.

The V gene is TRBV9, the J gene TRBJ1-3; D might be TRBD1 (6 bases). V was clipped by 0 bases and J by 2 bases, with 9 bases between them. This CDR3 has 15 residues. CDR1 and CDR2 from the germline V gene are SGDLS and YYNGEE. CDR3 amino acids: CASSVEGGAGNTIYF. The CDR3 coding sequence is TGTGCCAGCAGCGTAGAAGGGGGGGCTGGAAACACCATATATTTT.

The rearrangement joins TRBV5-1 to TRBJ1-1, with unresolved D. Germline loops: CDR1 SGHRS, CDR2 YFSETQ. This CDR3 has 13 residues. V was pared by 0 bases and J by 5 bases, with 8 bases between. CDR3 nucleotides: TGCGCCAGCAGCTTGGGGACCAAGACTGAAGCTTTCTTT. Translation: CASSLGTKTEAFF.

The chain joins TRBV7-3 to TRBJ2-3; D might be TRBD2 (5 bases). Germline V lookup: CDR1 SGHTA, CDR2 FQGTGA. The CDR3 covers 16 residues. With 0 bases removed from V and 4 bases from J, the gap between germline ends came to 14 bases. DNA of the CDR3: TGTGCCAGCAGCTTAACTGGGAGCCTTTCGTCAGATACGCAGTATTTT. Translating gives CASSLTGSLSSDTQYF.

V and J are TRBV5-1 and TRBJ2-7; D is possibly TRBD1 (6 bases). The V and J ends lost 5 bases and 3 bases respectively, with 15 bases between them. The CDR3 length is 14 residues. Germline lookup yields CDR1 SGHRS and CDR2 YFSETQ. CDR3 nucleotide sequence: TGCGCCAGCAGGCCCGGGACATATGACTACGAGCAGTACTTC. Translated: CASRPGTYDYEQYF.

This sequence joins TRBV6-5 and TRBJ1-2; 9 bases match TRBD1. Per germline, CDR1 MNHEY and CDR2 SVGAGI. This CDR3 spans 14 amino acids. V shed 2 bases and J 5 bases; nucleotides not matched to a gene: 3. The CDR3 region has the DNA TGTGCCAGCAGTTACGAGGGACAGGGATATGGCTACACCTTC. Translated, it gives CASSYEGQGYGYTF.

In DNA, the CDR3 is TGTGCCTGGAGTCCACTAAGGACCTATGGCTACACCTTC. This sequence encodes CAWSPLRTYGYTF. The chain carries TRBV30 and TRBJ1-2, with D uncertain. The CDR3 sequence is 13 residues long. V lost 2 bases and J lost 4, with 11 bases in between. In germline, CDR1 is GTSNPN, CDR2 SVGIG (reference sequence).

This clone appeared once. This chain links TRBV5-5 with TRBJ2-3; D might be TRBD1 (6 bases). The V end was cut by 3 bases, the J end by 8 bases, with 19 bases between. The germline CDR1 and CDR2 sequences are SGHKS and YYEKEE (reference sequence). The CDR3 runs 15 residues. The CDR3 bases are TGTGCCAGCAGCTCGACAGGTCTCTCCCAGGTTACGCAGTATTTT. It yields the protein CASSSTGLSQVTQYF.

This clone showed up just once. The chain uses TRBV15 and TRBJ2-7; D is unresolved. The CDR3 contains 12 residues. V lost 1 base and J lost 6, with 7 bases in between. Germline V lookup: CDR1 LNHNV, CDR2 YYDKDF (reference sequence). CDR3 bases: TGTGCCACCAGCAGAGTTTACTCCGAGCAGTACTTC. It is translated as CATSRVYSEQYF.

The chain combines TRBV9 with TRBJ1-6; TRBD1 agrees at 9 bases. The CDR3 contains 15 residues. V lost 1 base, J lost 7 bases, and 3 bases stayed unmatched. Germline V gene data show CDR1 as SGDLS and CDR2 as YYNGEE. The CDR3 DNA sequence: TGTGCCAGCAGCGTAAGCGGGACAGGGAATTCACCCCTCCACTTT. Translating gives CASSVSGTGNSPLHF. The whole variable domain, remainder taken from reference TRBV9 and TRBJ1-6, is DSGVTQTPKHLITATGQRVTLRCSPRSGDLSVYWYQQSLDQGLQFLIQYYNGEERAKGNILERFSAQQFPDLHSELNLSSLELGDSALYFCASSVSGTGNSPLHFGNGTRLTVT.

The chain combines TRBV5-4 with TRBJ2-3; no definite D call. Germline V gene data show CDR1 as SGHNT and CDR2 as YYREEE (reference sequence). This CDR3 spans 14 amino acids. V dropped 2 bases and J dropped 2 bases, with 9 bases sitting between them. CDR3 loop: CASSFRRNTDTQYF. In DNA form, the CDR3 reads TGTGCCAGCAGCTTCCGACGGAACACAGATACGCAGTATTTT. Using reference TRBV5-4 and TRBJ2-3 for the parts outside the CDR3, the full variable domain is ETGVTQSPTHLIKTRGQQVTLRCSSQSGHNTVSWYQQALGQGPQFIFQYYREEENGRGNFPPRFSGLQFPNYSSELNVNALELDDSALYLCASSFRRNTDTQYFGPGTRLTVL.

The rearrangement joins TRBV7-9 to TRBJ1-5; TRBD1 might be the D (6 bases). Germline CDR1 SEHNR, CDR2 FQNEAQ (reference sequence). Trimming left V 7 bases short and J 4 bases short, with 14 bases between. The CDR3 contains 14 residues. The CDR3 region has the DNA TGTGCCAGCACCCGGGCGGGGACAAATCAGCCCCAGCATTTT. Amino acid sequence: CASTRAGTNQPQHF.

CDR3 sequence: CSVEGQGILGNYGYTF. CDR3 DNA: TGCAGCGTTGAGGGACAGGGGATTTTGGGTAACTATGGCTACACCTTC. The chain couples TRBV29-1 to TRBJ1-2; 10 bases are shared with TRBD1. This CDR3 region has 16 residues. Germline CDR1 is SQVTM and CDR2 is ANQGSEA. Trimming at V came to 3 bases and at J to 1 base, leaving 8 bases not matched to a gene.

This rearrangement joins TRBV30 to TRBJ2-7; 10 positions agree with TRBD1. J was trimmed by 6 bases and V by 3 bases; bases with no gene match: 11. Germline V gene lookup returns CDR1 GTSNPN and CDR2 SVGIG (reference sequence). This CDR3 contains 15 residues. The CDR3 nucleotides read TGTGCCTGGAGGGGGCCTGACAGGGGGCGTTTCGAGCAGTACTTC. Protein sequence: CAWRGPDRGRFEQYF.

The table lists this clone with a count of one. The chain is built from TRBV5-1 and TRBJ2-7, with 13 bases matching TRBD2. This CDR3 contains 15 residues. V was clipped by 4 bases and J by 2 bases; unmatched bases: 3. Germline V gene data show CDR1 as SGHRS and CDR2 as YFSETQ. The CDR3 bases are TGCGCCAGCAGCCCCGGGACTAGCGGGACCTACGAGCAGTACTTC. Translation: CASSPGTSGTYEQYF. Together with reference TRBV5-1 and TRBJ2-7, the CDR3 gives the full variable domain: KAGVTQTPRYLIKTRGQQVTLSCSPISGHRSVSWYQQTPGQGLQFLFEYFSETQRNKGNFPGRFSGRQFSNSRSEMNVSTLELGDSALYLCASSPGTSGTYEQYFGPGTRLTVT.

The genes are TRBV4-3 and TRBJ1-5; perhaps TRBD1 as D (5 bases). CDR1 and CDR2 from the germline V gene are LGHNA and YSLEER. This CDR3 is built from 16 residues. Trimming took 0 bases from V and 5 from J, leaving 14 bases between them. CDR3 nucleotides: TGCGCCAGCAGCCAAGAACTATTGGCGGGGGATCAGCCCCAGCATTTT. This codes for CASSQELLAGDQPQHF.

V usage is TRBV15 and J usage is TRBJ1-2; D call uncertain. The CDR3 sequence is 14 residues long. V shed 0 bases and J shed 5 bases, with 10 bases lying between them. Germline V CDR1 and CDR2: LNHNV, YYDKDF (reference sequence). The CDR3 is CATSRDPVFYGYTF. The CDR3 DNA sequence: TGTGCCACCAGCAGAGATCCGGTATTTTATGGCTACACCTTC.

The CDR3 sequence: CASSLDGSGGFNEQFF. The CDR3 coding sequence is TGTGCCAGCAGCTTGGATGGTAGCGGGGGGTTCAATGAGCAGTTCTTC. J is TRBJ2-1 and V is TRBV5-4; 10 bases agree with TRBD2. Trimming cost V 0 bases and J 6 bases; bases outside gene matches: 6. CDR1 and CDR2 from the germline V gene are SGHNT and YYREEE (reference sequence). The CDR3 is 16 residues long. Together with reference TRBV5-4 and TRBJ2-1, the CDR3 gives the full variable domain: ETGVTQSPTHLIKTRGQQVTLRCSSQSGHNTVSWYQQALGQGPQFIFQYYREEENGRGNFPPRFSGLQFPNYSSELNVNALELDDSALYLCASSLDGSGGFNEQFFGPGTRLTVL.

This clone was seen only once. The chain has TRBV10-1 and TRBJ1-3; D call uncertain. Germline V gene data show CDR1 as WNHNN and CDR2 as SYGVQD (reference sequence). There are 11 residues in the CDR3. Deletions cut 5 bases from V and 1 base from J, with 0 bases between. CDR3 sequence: CASSSGNTIYF. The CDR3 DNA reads TGCGCCAGCAGTTCTGGAAACACCATATATTTT.

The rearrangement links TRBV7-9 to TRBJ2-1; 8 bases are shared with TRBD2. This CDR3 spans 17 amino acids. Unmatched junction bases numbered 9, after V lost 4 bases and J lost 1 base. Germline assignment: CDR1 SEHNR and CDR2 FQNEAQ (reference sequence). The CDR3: CASSSILGLASYNEQFF. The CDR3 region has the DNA TGTGCCAGCAGCTCAATACTAGGACTAGCTTCCTACAATGAGCAGTTCTTC.

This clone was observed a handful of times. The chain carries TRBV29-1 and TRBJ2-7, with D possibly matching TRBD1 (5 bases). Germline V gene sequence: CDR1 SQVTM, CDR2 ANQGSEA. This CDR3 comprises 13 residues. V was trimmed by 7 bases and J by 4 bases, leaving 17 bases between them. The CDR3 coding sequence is TGCAGCGCCATCATTCAGGGTGGGTACGAGCAGTACTTC. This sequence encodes CSAIIQGGYEQYF.